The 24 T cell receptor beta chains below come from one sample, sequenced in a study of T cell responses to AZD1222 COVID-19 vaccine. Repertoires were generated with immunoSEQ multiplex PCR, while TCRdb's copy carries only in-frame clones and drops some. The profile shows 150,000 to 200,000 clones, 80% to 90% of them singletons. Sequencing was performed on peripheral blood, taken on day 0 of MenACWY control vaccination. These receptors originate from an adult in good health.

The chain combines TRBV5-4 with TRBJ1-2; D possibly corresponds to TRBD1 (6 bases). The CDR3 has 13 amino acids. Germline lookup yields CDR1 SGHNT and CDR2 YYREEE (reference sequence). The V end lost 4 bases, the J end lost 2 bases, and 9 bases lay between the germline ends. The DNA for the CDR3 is TGTGCCAGCAGCCCCGACAGGAACTATGGCTACACCTTC. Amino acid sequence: CASSPDRNYGYTF.

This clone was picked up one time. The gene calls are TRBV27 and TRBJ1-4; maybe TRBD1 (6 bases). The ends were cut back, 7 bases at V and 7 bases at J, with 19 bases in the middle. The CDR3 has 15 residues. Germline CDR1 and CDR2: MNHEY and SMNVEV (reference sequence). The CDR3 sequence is CASTTVGGAGEKLFF. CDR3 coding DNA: TGTGCCAGCACCACAGTAGGGGGGGCAGGTGAAAAACTGTTTTTT.

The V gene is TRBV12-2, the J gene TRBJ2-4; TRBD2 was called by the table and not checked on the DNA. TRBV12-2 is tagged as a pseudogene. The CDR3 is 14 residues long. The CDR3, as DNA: TGTGCAAGTCGCTTTCTGTCGGCCAAAAACATTCAGTACTTC. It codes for CASRFLSAKNIQYF.

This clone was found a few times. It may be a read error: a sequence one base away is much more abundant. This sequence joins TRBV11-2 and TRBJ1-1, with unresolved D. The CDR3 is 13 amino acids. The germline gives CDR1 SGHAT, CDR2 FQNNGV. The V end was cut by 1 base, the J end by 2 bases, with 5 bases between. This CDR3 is CASSLGYNTEAFF. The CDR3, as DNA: TGTGCCAGCAGCTTAGGTTATAACACTGAAGCTTTCTTT.

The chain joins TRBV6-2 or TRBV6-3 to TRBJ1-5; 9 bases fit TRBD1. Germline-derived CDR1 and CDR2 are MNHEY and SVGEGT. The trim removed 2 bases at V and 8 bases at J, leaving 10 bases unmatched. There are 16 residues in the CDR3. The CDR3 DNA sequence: TGTGCCAGCAGTTACAGCTCACAGGGGGCGGGAGAGCCCCAGCATTTT. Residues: CASSYSSQGAGEPQHF.

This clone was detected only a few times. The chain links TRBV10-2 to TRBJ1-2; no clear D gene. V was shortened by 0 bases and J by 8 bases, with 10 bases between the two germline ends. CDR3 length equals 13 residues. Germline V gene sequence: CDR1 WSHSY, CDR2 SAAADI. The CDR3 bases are TGCGCCAGCAGTGAGTCGCTCTCTGGGGGCTACACCTTC. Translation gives CASSESLSGGYTF.

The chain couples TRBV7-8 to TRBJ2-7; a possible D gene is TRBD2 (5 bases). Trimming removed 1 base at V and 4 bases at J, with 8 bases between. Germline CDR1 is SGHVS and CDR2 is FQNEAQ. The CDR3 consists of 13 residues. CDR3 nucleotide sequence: TGTGCCAGCAGCTTAGTCGGGGAGTACGAGCAGTACTTC. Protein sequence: CASSLVGEYEQYF.

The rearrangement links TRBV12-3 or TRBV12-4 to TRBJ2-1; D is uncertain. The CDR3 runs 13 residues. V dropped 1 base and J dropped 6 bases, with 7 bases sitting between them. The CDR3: CASSLGALNEQFF. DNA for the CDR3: TGTGCCAGCAGTTTAGGAGCGCTCAATGAGCAGTTCTTC.

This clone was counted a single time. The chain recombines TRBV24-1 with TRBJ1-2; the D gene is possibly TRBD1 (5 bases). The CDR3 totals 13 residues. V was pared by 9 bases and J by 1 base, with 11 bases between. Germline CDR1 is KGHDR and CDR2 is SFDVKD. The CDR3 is CATSRDGNYGYTF. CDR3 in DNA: TGTGCCACCTCCAGGGACGGTAACTATGGCTACACCTTC.

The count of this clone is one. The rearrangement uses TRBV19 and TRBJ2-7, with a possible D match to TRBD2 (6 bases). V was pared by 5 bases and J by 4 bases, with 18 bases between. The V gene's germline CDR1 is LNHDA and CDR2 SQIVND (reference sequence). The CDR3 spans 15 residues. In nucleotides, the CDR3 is TGTGCCAGTAGTGAATCGGGTGTCGGGGGATACGAGCAGTACTTC. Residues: CASSESGVGGYEQYF. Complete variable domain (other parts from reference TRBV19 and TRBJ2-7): DGGITQSPKYLFRKEGQNVTLSCEQNLNHDAMYWYRQDPGQGLRLIYYSQIVNDFQKGDIAEGYSVSREKKESFPLTVTSAQKNPTAFYLCASSESGVGGYEQYFGPGTRLTVT.

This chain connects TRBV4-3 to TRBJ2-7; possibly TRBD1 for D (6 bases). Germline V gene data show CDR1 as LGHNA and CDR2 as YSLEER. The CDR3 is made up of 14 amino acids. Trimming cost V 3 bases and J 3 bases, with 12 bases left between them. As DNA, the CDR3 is TGCGCCAGCAGCCAGTCTACAGGGAACTACGAGCAGTACTTC. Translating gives CASSQSTGNYEQYF.

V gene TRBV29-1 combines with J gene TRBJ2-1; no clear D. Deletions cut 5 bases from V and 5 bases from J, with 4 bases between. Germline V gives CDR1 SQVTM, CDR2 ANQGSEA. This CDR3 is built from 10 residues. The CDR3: CSVTHNEQFF. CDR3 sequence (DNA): TGCAGCGTTACACACAATGAGCAGTTCTTC.

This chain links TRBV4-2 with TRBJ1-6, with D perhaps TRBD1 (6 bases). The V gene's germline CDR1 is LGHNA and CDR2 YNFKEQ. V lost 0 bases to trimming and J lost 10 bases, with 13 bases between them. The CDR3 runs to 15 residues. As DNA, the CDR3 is TGTGCCAGCAGCCAAGATCCAGGGGATGGATCACCCCTCCACTTT. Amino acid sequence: CASSQDPGDGSPLHF.

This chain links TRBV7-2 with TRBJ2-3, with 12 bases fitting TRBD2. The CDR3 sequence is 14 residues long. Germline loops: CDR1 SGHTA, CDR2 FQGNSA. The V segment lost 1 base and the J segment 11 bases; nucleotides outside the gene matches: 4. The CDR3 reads CASSLGLAGVWQYF. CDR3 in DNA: TGTGCCAGCAGCTTAGGACTAGCGGGAGTTTGGCAGTATTTT.

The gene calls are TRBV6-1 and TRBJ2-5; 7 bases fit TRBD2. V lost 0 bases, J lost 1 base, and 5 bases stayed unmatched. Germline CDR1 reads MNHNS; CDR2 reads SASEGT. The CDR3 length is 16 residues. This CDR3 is CASSEAGGELQETQYF. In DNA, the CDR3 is TGTGCCAGCAGTGAAGCTGGGGGGGAACTCCAAGAGACCCAGTACTTC.

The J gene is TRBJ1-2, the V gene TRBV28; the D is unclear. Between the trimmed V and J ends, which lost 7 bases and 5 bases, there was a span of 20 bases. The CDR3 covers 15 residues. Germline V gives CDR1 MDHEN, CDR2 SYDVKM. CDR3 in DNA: TGTGCCAGCACCCCCTTTGCTGGACCAGCTTATGGCTACACCTTC. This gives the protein CASTPFAGPAYGYTF.

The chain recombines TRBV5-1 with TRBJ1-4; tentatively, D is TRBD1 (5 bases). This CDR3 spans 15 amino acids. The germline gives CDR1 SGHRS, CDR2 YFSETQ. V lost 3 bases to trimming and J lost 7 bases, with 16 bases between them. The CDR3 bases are TGCGCCAGCAGCTGGGATCTCACAGGTCGTGAAAAACTGTTTTTT. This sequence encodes CASSWDLTGREKLFF.

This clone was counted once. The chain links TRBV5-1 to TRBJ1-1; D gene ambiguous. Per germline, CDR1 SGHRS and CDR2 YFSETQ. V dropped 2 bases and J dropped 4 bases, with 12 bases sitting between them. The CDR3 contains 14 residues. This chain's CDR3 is CASSFRGVSTEAFF. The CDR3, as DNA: TGCGCCAGCAGCTTTCGGGGTGTAAGCACTGAAGCTTTCTTT.

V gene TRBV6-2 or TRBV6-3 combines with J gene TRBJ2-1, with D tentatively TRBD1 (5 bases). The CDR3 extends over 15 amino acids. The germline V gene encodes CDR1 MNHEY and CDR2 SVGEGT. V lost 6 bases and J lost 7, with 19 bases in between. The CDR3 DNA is TGTGCCAGCAGCCGCAACGCAGGGCTGTCGAATGAGCAGTTCTTC. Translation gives CASSRNAGLSNEQFF.

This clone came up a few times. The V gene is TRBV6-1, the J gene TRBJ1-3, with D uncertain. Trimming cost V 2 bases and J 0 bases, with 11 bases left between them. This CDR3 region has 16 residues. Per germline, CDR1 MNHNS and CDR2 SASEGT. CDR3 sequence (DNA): TGTGCCAGCAGTGAATTAAGACTCCCCTCTGGAAACACCATATATTTT. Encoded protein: CASSELRLPSGNTIYF.

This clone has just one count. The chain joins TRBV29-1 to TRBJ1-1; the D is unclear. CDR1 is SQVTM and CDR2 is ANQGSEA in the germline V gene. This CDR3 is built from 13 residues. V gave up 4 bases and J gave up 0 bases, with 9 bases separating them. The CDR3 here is CSVAKGLNTEAFF. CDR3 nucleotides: TGCAGCGTTGCAAAGGGTTTGAACACTGAAGCTTTCTTT.

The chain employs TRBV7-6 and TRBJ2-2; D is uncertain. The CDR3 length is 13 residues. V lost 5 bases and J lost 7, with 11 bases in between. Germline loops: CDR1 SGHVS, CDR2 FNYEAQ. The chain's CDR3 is CASSVIAGGELFF. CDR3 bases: TGTGCCAGCAGCGTAATAGCCGGCGGGGAGCTGTTTTTT.

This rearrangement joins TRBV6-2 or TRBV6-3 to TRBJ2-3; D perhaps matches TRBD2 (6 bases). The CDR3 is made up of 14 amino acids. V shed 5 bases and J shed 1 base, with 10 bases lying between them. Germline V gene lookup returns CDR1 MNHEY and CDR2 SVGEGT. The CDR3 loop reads CASSVVAGTDTQYF. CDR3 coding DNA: TGTGCCAGCAGTGTGGTAGCGGGCACAGATACGCAGTATTTT.

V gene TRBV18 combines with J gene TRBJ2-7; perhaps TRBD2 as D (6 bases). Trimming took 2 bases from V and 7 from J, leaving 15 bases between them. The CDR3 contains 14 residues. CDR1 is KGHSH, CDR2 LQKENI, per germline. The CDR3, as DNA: TGTGCCAGCTCACCAGCGGGGTCTGCCACAGAGCAGTACTTC. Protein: CASSPAGSATEQYF.